The clone carrying this T cell receptor beta chain was seen a single time. The sample comes from a study of shared T cell receptors in the human thymus. CDR1 is LGHNA, CDR2 YNFKEQ, per germline. This CDR3 contains 16 residues. With V trimmed by 4 bases and J by 8 bases, 16 bases remained unmatched. Clones were read by immunoSEQ multiplex PCR, and TCRdb kept only the in-frame ones, dropping some. The repertoire holds 630,000 or so clones, with approximately 87% as singletons. These data were also reused for a study on human thymus T cells. That source adds: Thymus tissue was removed during corrective cardiac surgery.

This TCR was sampled from a boy under two years old with a congenital heart defect. V gene TRBV4-2 combines with J gene TRBJ1-2; 7 bases match TRBD1. Sample: thymocytes. The CDR3: CASSLMGTEDTRGYTF. The CDR3 DNA is TGTGCCAGCAGCCTGATGGGGACAGAGGATACGAGAGGCTACACCTTC.